This TCR beta chain was obtained from a study of brain T cells in children with intractable seizures. Assay used: immunoSEQ multiplex PCR; TCRdb lists only in-frame clones, some missing. The repertoire holds under 400,000 clones, with more than 85% as singletons. This clone was recorded once. As for time point: blood from clinic visit 5 months post-surgery; TSC patient then seizure free. Sequencing was limited to surgery cases with top T cell transcript signatures in brain tissue. At least one anti-epileptic drug was given before surgery. This CDR3 is built from 11 residues. The V end was cut by 6 bases, the J end by 8 bases, with 13 bases between. Germline loops: CDR1 DFQATT, CDR2 SNEGSKA (reference sequence).

This TCR derives from a boy younger than two with tuberous sclerosis and intractable seizures. Material: peripheral blood, obtained about 5 months after surgery. V is TRBV20-1 and J is TRBJ1-2; D call uncertain. The CDR3 reads CSAPKRAGYTF. The DNA of the CDR3 is TGCAGTGCCCCCAAGAGGGCGGGCTACACCTTC.